The present TCR beta chain was sequenced within a study of blood T cell repertoires in COVID-19. As for the study in general: Spain, Italy and the United States supplied samples that represented acute and convalescent COVID-19.

V gave up 2 bases and J gave up 7 bases; unmatched junction bases: 12. The CDR3 spans 16 residues. Germline CDR1 and CDR2: SGDLS and YYNGEE. The repertoire was sequenced with immunoSEQ multiplex PCR; TCRdb's copy has only in-frame clones and lacks some. This table has roughly 40,000 clones, 65% to 90% appearing once. Material: peripheral blood. This clonotype originated in a man aged 35-49 years with active COVID-19. The rearrangement links TRBV9 to TRBJ2-1; 7 nucleotides agree with TRBD2. The CDR3 coding sequence is TGTGCCAGCAGCGTCACTAGCGTCCAAGAGGAGAATGAGCAGTTCTTC. This encodes CASSVTSVQEENEQFF.